This T cell receptor beta chain was captured in a study of T cells in Graves' hyperthyroidism and ophthalmopathy. In germline, CDR1 is SGHDN, CDR2 FVKESK. The V end was cut by 4 bases, the J end by 1 base, with 10 bases between. The CDR3 totals 14 residues. Exclusion of a patient resulted from uncontrolled infection, other autoimmune disease, pregnancy or lactation. From RNA transcripts, TCR beta CDR3 regions were amplified. First-round RT-PCR targeting the TCR CDR3 was performed with the HTBI primer set. Using its own MiXCR run on the multiplex PCR reads, TCRdb lists one record per CDR3 protein. The data contain 200,000 to 300,000 distinct CDR3 sequences, almost 25% of them singletons. The table lists this clonotype with many counts.

V is TRBV14 and J is TRBJ1-1; D call uncertain. This clonotype was sampled from a woman aged 40 to 50 with Graves' ophthalmopathy. Sequencing was performed on blood. CDR3 sequence reads: CASSLLRSNTEAFF. The CDR3 DNA is TGTGCCAGCAGCCTCCTTCGGTCGAACACTGAAGCTTTCTTT.